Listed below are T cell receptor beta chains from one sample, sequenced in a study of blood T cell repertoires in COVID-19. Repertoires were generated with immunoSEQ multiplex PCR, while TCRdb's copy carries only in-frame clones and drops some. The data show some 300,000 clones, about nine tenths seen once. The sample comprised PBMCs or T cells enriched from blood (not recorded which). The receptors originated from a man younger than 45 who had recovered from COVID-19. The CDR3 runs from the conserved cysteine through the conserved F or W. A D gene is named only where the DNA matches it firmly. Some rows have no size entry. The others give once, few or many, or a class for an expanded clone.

TGTGCCAGCAGTGCGGGAGTACCCTACGAGCAGTACTTC | CASSAGVPYEQYF | TRBV12-3/TRBV12-4 | TRBD2 | TRBJ2-7 | NA
TGTGCCAGTAGCGGGATCGGGGCAGGGGCGCCAGAGACCCAGTACTTC | CASSGIGAGAPETQYF | TRBV19 | NA | TRBJ2-5 | NA
TGTGCCAGCAGTCTAGTGGCTTACTACGAGCAGTACTTC | CASSLVAYYEQYF | TRBV28 | NA | TRBJ2-7 | NA
TGTGCCAGCAGGCCACCGACCGGGATGGGCGAGCAGTACTTC | CASRPPTGMGEQYF | TRBV6-5 | NA | TRBJ2-7 | NA
TGTGCCAGCAGCTGGGGACAGAGCTCTGGAAACACCATATATTTT | CASSWGQSSGNTIYF | TRBV5-8 | TRBD1 | TRBJ1-3 | NA
TGTGCCAGCAATTCGGGACAGGGAGTTGATACCGGGGAGCTGTTTTTT | CASNSGQGVDTGELFF | TRBV27 | TRBD1 | TRBJ2-2 | NA
TGTGCCAGCCTTTCGGACAGGTTCACAGATACGCAGTATTTT | CASLSDRFTDTQYF | TRBV2 | TRBD1 | TRBJ2-3 | NA
TGTGCCAGCAGCCAAGCCGGGGGGCCAGATACGCAGTATTTT | CASSQAGGPDTQYF | TRBV3-1/TRBV3-2 | NA | TRBJ2-3 | NA
TGTGCCAGCAGTTACTCGACTGGGAATGAGCAGTTCTTC | CASSYSTGNEQFF | TRBV6-5 | NA | TRBJ2-1 | NA
TGCGCCAGCAGCTTTAACGGCGGGGGGCCCACAGATACGCAGTATTTT | CASSFNGGGPTDTQYF | TRBV5-1 | TRBD2 | TRBJ2-3 | once
TGCGCCAGCAGCTTGGCGGGACAGGGGAGGCAGGAGACCCAGTACTTC | CASSLAGQGRQETQYF | TRBV5-1 | TRBD1 | TRBJ2-5 | NA
TGCAGTGCTAGTTGGGCTAGCGGGAGGGCCCTCGAGCAGTACTTC | CSASWASGRALEQYF | TRBV20-1 | TRBD2 | TRBJ2-7 | many
TGTGCCAGCAGCATCGACAGAACGAACACTGAAGCTTTCTTT | CASSIDRTNTEAFF | TRBV6-5 | NA | TRBJ1-1 | NA
TGTGCCAGCAGCTTATCAGCGGGAGTGCTAGAGACCCAGTACTTC | CASSLSAGVLETQYF | TRBV5-4 | TRBD2 | TRBJ2-5 | NA
TGTGCCAGCAGTGAAGCTGCCAGCGGGGCCCCCTACGAGCAGTACTTC | CASSEAASGAPYEQYF | TRBV6-1 | TRBD2 | TRBJ2-7 | NA
TGTGCCAGCAGCCCCCTAGGGGCATTTTTACCCCAGCATTTT | CASSPLGAFLPQHF | TRBV7-2 | NA | TRBJ1-5 | NA
TGTGCCAGCAGTCGGGATCCTAGGTATGGCTACACCTTC | CASSRDPRYGYTF | TRBV7-6 | NA | TRBJ1-2 | NA
TGTGCCATCAAGCGGGGTAATGGCTACGAGCAGTACTTC | CAIKRGNGYEQYF | TRBV10-3 | TRBD2 | TRBJ2-7 | NA
TGCGCCAGCAGCCAAGTTTCCCGGTACACAGATACGCAGTATTTT | CASSQVSRYTDTQYF | TRBV4-1 | NA | TRBJ2-3 | NA
TGTGCCAGCAGCTTAAACGGTCCGATTTACGAGCAGTACTTC | CASSLNGPIYEQYF | TRBV11-1 | NA | TRBJ2-7 | NA
TGTGCCAGCAGTCGCGAGGACTGGGAGCCCCAGCATTTT | CASSREDWEPQHF | TRBV25-1 | NA | TRBJ1-5 | once
TGTGCCAGCAGCTTAGCCAGGGCGGAGACCCAGTACTTC | CASSLARAETQYF | TRBV11-2 | NA | TRBJ2-5 | NA
TGTGCCAGCAGTTTTGGGACAGCTAGCACAGATACGCAGTATTTT | CASSFGTASTDTQYF | TRBV28 | TRBD1 | TRBJ2-3 | NA
TGTGCCAGCAGCCCTCGACACAACACTGAAGCTTTCTTT | CASSPRHNTEAFF | TRBV7-8 | NA | TRBJ1-1 | few
TGTGCCAGCAGCTTAACTAGCGGGGGACAAGAGACCCAGTACTTC | CASSLTSGGQETQYF | TRBV11-2 | TRBD2 | TRBJ2-5 | NA
TGTGCCAGCAGCGTTTCTAGCGGGATTCGAGATACGCAGTATTTT | CASSVSSGIRDTQYF | TRBV9 | TRBD2 | TRBJ2-3 | NA
TGTGCCACCTTTGGGACAGGGTTGAGGGAGCAGTACTTC | CATFGTGLREQYF | TRBV6-5 | TRBD1 | TRBJ2-7 | NA
TGTGCCAGCAGCGCAACTAGCGGGGGGCTCAATGAGCAGTTCTTC | CASSATSGGLNEQFF | TRBV2 | TRBD2 | TRBJ2-1 | NA
TGTGCCAGCAGACAACAGGGGGCATCTCCGGTCACTGAAGCTTTCTTT | CASRQQGASPVTEAFF | TRBV28 | TRBD1 | TRBJ1-1 | few
TGTGCCAGCAGCTTGCGGAGGGCCTTGAGTACTGAAGCTTTCTTT | CASSLRRALSTEAFF | TRBV5-6 | NA | TRBJ1-1 | few
TGTGCCAGCAGTTACGAGGCGGGGAGCCCGGATAATGAGCAGTTCTTC | CASSYEAGSPDNEQFF | TRBV6-2/TRBV6-3 | NA | TRBJ2-1 | NA
TGTGCCAGCAGCTTCTTTGCCAGGAACACCGGGGAGCTGTTTTTT | CASSFFARNTGELFF | TRBV11-2 | NA | TRBJ2-2 | NA
TGCAGCGTTGCCACAGGGGGCTGGGTAGATGAGCAGTTCTTC | CSVATGGWVDEQFF | TRBV29-1 | TRBD1 | TRBJ2-1 | NA
TGTGCCAGCAAAGAAACAGGGCCCATGAACACTGAAGCTTTCTTT | CASKETGPMNTEAFF | TRBV28 | NA | TRBJ1-1 | NA
TGTGCCAGCAGCCAAGGGGGAGTAGGGACTGAAGCTTTCTTT | CASSQGGVGTEAFF | TRBV3-1/TRBV3-2 | NA | TRBJ1-1 | NA
TGTGCCACCAGCAGGGACTCCGGGCCTACGGGTATGGAGACCCAGTACTTC | CATSRDSGPTGMETQYF | TRBV15 | NA | TRBJ2-5 | NA
TGTGCCAGCAGGTCGACAGAGAACACCATATATTTT | CASRSTENTIYF | TRBV6-1 | NA | TRBJ1-3 | NA
TGTGCCAGCAGCTTAGGGGTGGGGACAGCCTACGAGCAGTACTTC | CASSLGVGTAYEQYF | TRBV7-6 | TRBD1 | TRBJ2-7 | NA
TGTGCCAGCAGTGAAAGAGGGACAACGAACTTC | CASSERGTTNF | TRBV6-1 | NA | TRBJ2-7 | NA
TGTGCCAGCAGCTTGGGGTCCGGGACAGGGGCCAATGAGCAGTTCTTC | CASSLGSGTGANEQFF | TRBV5-4 | TRBD1 | TRBJ2-1 | NA
TGTGCCAGCAGCCTTAGCTCCGGCACAGATACGCAGTATTTT | CASSLSSGTDTQYF | TRBV7-8 | NA | TRBJ2-3 | NA